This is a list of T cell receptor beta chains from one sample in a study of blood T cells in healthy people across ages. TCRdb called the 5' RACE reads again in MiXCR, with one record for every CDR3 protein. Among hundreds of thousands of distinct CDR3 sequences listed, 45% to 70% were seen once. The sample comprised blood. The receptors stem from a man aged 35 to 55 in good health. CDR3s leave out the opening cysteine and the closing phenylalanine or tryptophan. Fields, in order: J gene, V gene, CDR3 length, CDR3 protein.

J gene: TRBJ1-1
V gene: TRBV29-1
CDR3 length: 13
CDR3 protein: SVYRVYLGDTEAF

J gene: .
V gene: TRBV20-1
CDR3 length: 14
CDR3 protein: SARDFGADHRETQY

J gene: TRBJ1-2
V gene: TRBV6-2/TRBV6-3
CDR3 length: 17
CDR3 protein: ASSYNSRTFGGADYGYT

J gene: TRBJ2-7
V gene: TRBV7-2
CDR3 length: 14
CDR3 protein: ASSLDPGGFGYEQY

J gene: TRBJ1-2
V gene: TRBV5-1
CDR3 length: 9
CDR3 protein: ARSSGGGYT

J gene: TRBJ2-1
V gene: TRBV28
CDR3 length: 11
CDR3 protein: ASSLIRSNEQF

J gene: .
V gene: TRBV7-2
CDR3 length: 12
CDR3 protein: ASSLNSIQETQY

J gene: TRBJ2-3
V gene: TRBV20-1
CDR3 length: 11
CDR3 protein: SASPSGSDTQY

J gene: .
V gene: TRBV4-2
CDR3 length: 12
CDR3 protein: ASSQDLDSPEQY

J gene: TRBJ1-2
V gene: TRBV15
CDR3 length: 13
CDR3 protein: ATSRDLTVTYGYT

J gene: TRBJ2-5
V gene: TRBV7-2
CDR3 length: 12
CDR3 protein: ASSLVLGWETQY

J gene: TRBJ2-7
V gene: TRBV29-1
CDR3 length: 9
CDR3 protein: SGRRGDEQY

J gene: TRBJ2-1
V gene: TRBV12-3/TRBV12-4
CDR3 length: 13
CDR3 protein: ASSLSGFPYNEQF

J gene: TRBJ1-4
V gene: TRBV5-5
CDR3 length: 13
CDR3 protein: ASSLVGPRNEKLF

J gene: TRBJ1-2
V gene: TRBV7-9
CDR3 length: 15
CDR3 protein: ASSAQLTSFSNYGYT

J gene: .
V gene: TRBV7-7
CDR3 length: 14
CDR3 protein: ASSLRAGGALYEQY

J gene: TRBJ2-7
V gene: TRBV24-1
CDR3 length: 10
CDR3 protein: ATSSGDYEQY

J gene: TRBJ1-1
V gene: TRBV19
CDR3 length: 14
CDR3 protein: ASSIVSDRQNTEAF

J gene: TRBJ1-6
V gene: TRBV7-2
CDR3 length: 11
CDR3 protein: ASSFRAYSPLH

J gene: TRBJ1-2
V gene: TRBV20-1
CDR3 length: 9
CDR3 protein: SAYRDYGYT

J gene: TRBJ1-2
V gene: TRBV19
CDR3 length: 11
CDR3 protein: ASREQGEYGYT

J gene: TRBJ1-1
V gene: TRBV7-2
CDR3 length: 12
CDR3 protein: ASSIGGINTEAF

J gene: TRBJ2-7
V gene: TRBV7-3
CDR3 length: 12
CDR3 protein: ASSLMHSSYEQY